These 17 T cell receptor beta chains were sequenced from one sample in a study of shared clonotypes between healthy human individuals. TCRdb's table, derived via immunoSEQ multiplex PCR, lists solely in-frame clones and lacks some. The profile shows some 1.4 million clones, approximately 97% of them singletons. The sequencing input was naive CD4+ T cells sorted from blood. Subset indicated: CD45RA+ positively selected. These receptor sequences come from a man aged 25 to 40 in good health.

This chain connects TRBV18 to TRBJ2-2, with TRBD2 matching over 8 bases. Germline V CDR1 and CDR2: KGHSH, LQKENI. Trimming removed 3 bases from V and 2 bases from J; junction bases left unmatched: 5. This CDR3 has 16 amino acids. In nucleotides, the CDR3 is TGTGCCAGCTCACCGCTAGCGGGTGGCAACACCGGGGAGCTGTTTTTT. This translates into CASSPLAGGNTGELFF.

Only one count was recorded for this clone. CDR3 bases: TGTGCCACCAGCAGAGATCAAGTTAACTATGGCTACACCTTC. This translates into CATSRDQVNYGYTF. V usage is TRBV15 and J usage is TRBJ1-2; unclear D gene. Trimming removed 0 bases at V and 1 base at J, with 6 bases between. From germline, CDR1 is LNHNV and CDR2 YYDKDF (reference sequence). The CDR3 is 14 residues long.

The rearrangement links TRBV7-9 to TRBJ2-1; unclear D gene. V gave up 6 bases and J gave up 4 bases, with 13 bases separating them. Germline-derived CDR1 and CDR2 are SEHNR and FQNEAQ (reference sequence). The CDR3 has 14 residues. The CDR3 DNA follows: TGTGCCAGCAGAAGTCAGAGCAATTACAATGAGCAGTTCTTC. Translated: CASRSQSNYNEQFF.

The chain has TRBV14 and TRBJ1-1; tentatively, D is TRBD1 (5 bases). Germline V gene data show CDR1 as SGHDN and CDR2 as FVKESK. V was shortened by 2 bases and J by 8 bases, with 18 bases between the two germline ends. The CDR3 length is 15 residues. CDR3 residues: CASSQSVLGTTEAFF. The CDR3 DNA is TGTGCCAGCAGCCAATCCGTTCTTGGGACGACGGAAGCTTTCTTT.

V and J are TRBV5-1 and TRBJ2-5; D uncertain. Trimming stripped 2 bases from V and 1 base from J, with 15 bases between. The CDR3 is 16 amino acids. Germline CDR1 SGHRS, CDR2 YFSETQ. The CDR3 sequence: CASSFFRPQVQETQYF. The CDR3 DNA sequence: TGCGCCAGCAGCTTTTTCCGGCCGCAGGTCCAAGAGACCCAGTACTTC.

The chain joins TRBV27 to TRBJ2-2; unclear D gene. The CDR3 totals 17 residues. The germline gives CDR1 MNHEY, CDR2 SMNVEV (reference sequence). Trimming shortened V by 1 base and J by 0 bases, and 12 bases separated the two germline ends. CDR3 sequence reads: CASSLYFGQSNTGELFF. The DNA for the CDR3 is TGTGCCAGCAGTTTATATTTTGGCCAGTCGAACACCGGGGAGCTGTTTTTT.

The chain combines TRBV27 with TRBJ2-7; 11 bases line up with TRBD2. This CDR3 is built from 17 residues. The germline V gene encodes CDR1 MNHEY and CDR2 SMNVEV (reference sequence). The junction had 11 bases not matched to a gene; V was cut back by 6 bases and J by 1 base. In DNA, the CDR3 is TGTGCCAGCAGCGCATTACTAGCGGGAGTCAAGTCCTACGAGCAGTACTTC. Residues: CASSALLAGVKSYEQYF.

The chain is built from TRBV4-2 and TRBJ2-3; D is possibly TRBD2 (8 bases). Looked up from germline, CDR1 is LGHNA and CDR2 is YNFKEQ. The V end lost 1 base, the J end lost 1 base, and 15 bases lay between the germline ends. This CDR3 contains 17 residues. Written as DNA, the CDR3 is TGTGCCAGCAGCCAAGGCACGGGAGGGGGCCGCACAGATACGCAGTATTTT. This sequence encodes CASSQGTGGGRTDTQYF.

This rearrangement joins TRBV6-1 to TRBJ1-4; tentative D call: TRBD1 (6 bases). The V gene's germline CDR1 is MNHNS and CDR2 SASEGT. V was trimmed by 0 bases and J by 16 bases, leaving 15 bases between them. This CDR3 comprises 13 residues. For the CDR3, the DNA is TGTGCCAGCAGTGAAGCGCTTACAGGGAATCCGTTTTTT. It translates to CASSEALTGNPFF.

Comment on this clone: Other DNA sequences within the sample encode an identical CDR3. The V and J genes are TRBV18 and TRBJ2-2; 13 nucleotides line up with TRBD2. This CDR3 has 16 residues. V was clipped by 2 bases and J by 6 bases; unmatched bases: 3. Germline V gene data show CDR1 as KGHSH and CDR2 as LQKENI. For the CDR3, the DNA is TGTGCCAGCTCACCAGGACTAGCGGGAGTCTCCGGGGAGCTGTTTTTT. It is translated as CASSPGLAGVSGELFF.

Points on this clone: This sample includes further DNA sequences coding for the same CDR3. J is TRBJ1-3 and V is TRBV5-1; 7 nucleotides line up with TRBD1. This CDR3 is built from 15 residues. The ends lost 0 bases at V and 0 bases at J; junction bases unmatched: 0. Germline-derived CDR1 and CDR2 are SGHRS and YFSETQ. As DNA, the CDR3 is TGCGCCAGCAGCTTGGCAGGGGGCTCTGGAAACACCATATATTTT. Protein sequence: CASSLAGGSGNTIYF.

J is TRBJ2-1 and V is TRBV10-1; D gene unclear. The CDR3 length is 12 residues. Germline CDR1 and CDR2: WNHNN and SYGVQD (reference sequence). V was cut by 2 bases and J by 8 bases, with 7 bases left in between. In DNA form, the CDR3 reads TGCGCCAGCAGTGAGGGAGTCGATGAGCAGTTCTTC. The encoded protein is CASSEGVDEQFF.

The rearrangement uses TRBV7-9 and TRBJ2-4; D gene ambiguous. Germline CDR1 and CDR2: SEHNR and FQNEAQ (reference sequence). The CDR3 extends over 13 amino acids. Between the trimmed V and J ends, which lost 1 base and 6 bases, there was a span of 7 bases. As DNA, the CDR3 is TGTGCCAGCAGCTTAGGCAGGTCAAACATTCAGTACTTC. Residues: CASSLGRSNIQYF. Full variable domain (rest looked up from reference TRBV7-9 and TRBJ2-4): DTGVSQNPRHKITKRGQNVTFRCDPISEHNRLYWYRQTLGQGPEFLTYFQNEAQLEKSRLLSDRFSAERPKGSFSTLEIQRTEQGDSAMYLCASSLGRSNIQYFGAGTRLSVL.

The chain recombines TRBV10-3 with TRBJ2-2; D possibly corresponds to TRBD2 (5 bases). The length of the CDR3 is 17 residues. Germline lookup yields CDR1 ENHRY and CDR2 SYGVKD. Trimming stripped 0 bases from V and 0 bases from J, with 11 bases between. In DNA form, the CDR3 reads TGTGCCATCAGTGAGTCTAGGGAGCTAACGAACACCGGGGAGCTGTTTTTT. Its translation: CAISESRELTNTGELFF.

V usage is TRBV5-1 and J usage is TRBJ2-5; 9 bases map to TRBD2. The CDR3 consists of 14 residues. Germline CDR1 and CDR2: SGHRS and YFSETQ. V trimming: 4 bases; J trimming: 5 bases; junction bases outside the gene matches: 6. CDR3 sequence: CASSALAGSETQYF. The CDR3 nucleotides are TGCGCCAGCAGCGCCCTAGCGGGGTCGGAGACCCAGTACTTC. The variable domain in full, completed from reference TRBV5-1 and TRBJ2-5, reads KAGVTQTPRYLIKTRGQQVTLSCSPISGHRSVSWYQQTPGQGLQFLFEYFSETQRNKGNFPGRFSGRQFSNSRSEMNVSTLELGDSALYLCASSALAGSETQYFGPGTRLLVL.

The chain employs TRBV6-5 and TRBJ1-1; D unresolved. The CDR3 covers 14 residues. Trimming removed 2 bases from V and 2 bases from J, with 9 bases in between. Germline CDR1 and CDR2: MNHEY and SVGAGI. CDR3 nucleotide sequence: TGTGCCAGCAGTTACAACAGAGGAAACACTGAAGCTTTCTTT. Translation gives CASSYNRGNTEAFF.

The chain has TRBV19 and TRBJ2-1; 14 bases are shared with TRBD2. This CDR3 region has 18 residues. After removal of 5 bases from V and 0 bases from J, the junction contained 6 bases not matched to a gene. Germline assignment: CDR1 LNHDA and CDR2 SQIVND (reference sequence). The CDR3 reads CASSSGLAGDISYNEQFF. The CDR3 nucleotides read TGTGCCAGTAGTTCGGGACTAGCGGGAGATATCTCCTACAATGAGCAGTTCTTC.